This T cell receptor (beta chain) is from a study of blood T cell repertoires in COVID-19. Repertoires were generated with immunoSEQ multiplex PCR, while TCRdb's copy carries only in-frame clones and drops some. This sample has some 450,000 clones; about 87% occur once, and the top ten carry about 12%. The clonotype comes from a woman aged 45-65 years with COVID-19, enrolled during active disease. Sequencing used peripheral blood.

CDR3 nucleotides: TGCGCCAGCAGCCAATCGACGGGGGGGCAGATGGGGAATGAGCAGTTCTTC. Encoded protein: CASSQSTGGQMGNEQFF. The genes are TRBV4-1 and TRBJ2-1, with TRBD2 identical over 8 bases. The CDR3 has 17 residues. J was trimmed by 7 bases and V by 2 bases; bases with no gene match: 13. Germline CDR1 is MGHRA and CDR2 is YSYEKL.